This T cell receptor beta chain was documented in a study of blood T cell repertoires in COVID-19. Under the authors' procedure: Researchers report that nucleated cell counts were estimated from reference gene primer amplification. Libraries were prepared by immunoSEQ multiplex PCR; TCRdb keeps only in-frame clonotypes and omits some of them. The V and J calls and the clone size are those of that table, but D and trimming were determined from the DNA. The sample gives around 70,000 clones, roughly 90% of which show up once; about 0.5% is in the top ten. CDR1 is LNHNV and CDR2 is YYDKDF in the germline V gene (reference sequence). CDR3 length: 16 amino acids. Trimming cost V 3 bases and J 5 bases; bases outside gene matches: 7.

The sequenced material came from peripheral blood. The receptor comes from a man aged 60 to 69 with acute or convalescent COVID-19. The chain employs TRBV15 and TRBJ2-5; 12 bases line up with TRBD1. DNA for the CDR3: TGTGCCACCAGCAGGAGGGGGACAGGGGGCGGGGAGACCCAGTACTTC. Its translation: CATSRRGTGGGETQYF.